This T cell receptor (beta chain) was captured in a study of tumor-infiltrating lymphocytes in primary liver carcinoma. TCR beta cDNA was made from roughly 450 ng total RNA with a constant-region primer. Researchers made the TCR beta libraries by running three nested multiplex PCR rounds with slightly modified ARM-PCR. The opening two PCR rounds, around 9 cycles each, paired TRBV1-TRBV30 forward primers with a C-beta reverse primer. TCRdb used MiXCR to reprocess the multiplex PCR reads, holding one entry per CDR3 protein. The table includes 55,000 to 65,000 distinct CDR3 sequences, just over 70% detected once. Note on this clonotype: Compared with germline, one end of the junction differs, possibly owing to a read error.

The CDR3 loop spans 16 amino acids. Germline CDR1 reads LGHNA; CDR2 reads YSLEER. Each 20-30 mg portion of unsorted bulk tissue served as the source for co-extraction of RNA and DNA. V and J are TRBV4-3 and TRBJ2-3; 7 nucleotides agree with TRBD2. Sequencing used liver tumor tissue from sampling region 2. This sample's subset: tumor region T2, inferior pole. The sequence was obtained from a man aged 35 to 55 with primary liver carcinoma and hepatitis B virus infection. The CDR3 bases are TGCGCCAGGAGCCGAGAGGCTTGCGGGAGATATGATACGCAGTATTTT. It yields the protein CARSREACGRYDTQYF.